What follows is one TCR beta chain and its context. The germline gives CDR1 DFQATT, CDR2 SNEGSKA (reference sequence). The junction had 2 bases not matched to a gene; V was cut back by 3 bases and J by 3 bases. CDR3 length: 13 amino acids. Profiled with immunoSEQ multiplex PCR; TCRdb holds only in-frame clones, not every one. The data contain a few hundred thousand clones, around four fifths of them singletons. This sample was taken from a study of blood T cell repertoires in COVID-19. Study details: Material from acute and convalescent COVID-19 was sourced from the United States, Italy and Spain.

The genes are TRBV20-1 and TRBJ1-3; 7 bases are a match to TRBD1. The sample was peripheral blood. This TCR derives from a young man with active or convalescent COVID-19. CDR3 loop: CSASRTGGNTIYF. In DNA form, the CDR3 reads TGCAGTGCTAGTCGGACAGGTGGAAACACCATATATTTT.